Following are 27 T cell receptor beta chains from one sample sequenced in a study of T cell repertoires in cytomegalovirus infection. TCRdb passed the reads through MiXCR, listing each CDR3 protein once. This sample has tens of thousands of distinct CDR3 sequences, with 20% to 25% found just once. The antigens these receptors bind are not known. Material: CD8+ T cells from cultured PBMCs, obtained from culture after CMV antigen stimulation. The receptors stem from a human donor in good health (CMV status not recorded). Some clones in this sample may be carry-over from other donors' samples.

This clonotype was seen a handful of times. The chain links TRBV7-8 to TRBJ2-7; TRBD1 matches at 7 bases. This CDR3 region has 16 residues. V was clipped by 1 base and J by 7 bases; unmatched bases: 13. Germline CDR1 reads SGHVS; CDR2 reads FQNEAQ. The CDR3, as DNA: TGTGCCAGCAGCTTAGTGGGGACAGTTGGTCGTGTAGAGCAGTACTTC. It specifies CASSLVGTVGRVEQYF.

Only a few counts were recorded for this clonotype. This chain joins TRBV2 and TRBJ1-5; 8 nucleotides align to TRBD1. Losses at the gene ends were 6 bases for V and 2 bases for J; bases not matched to a gene: 6. The CDR3 covers 15 residues. Germline assignment: CDR1 SNHLY and CDR2 FYNNEI. The CDR3 loop is CASSPMTGGNQPQHF. The CDR3 DNA is TGTGCCAGCAGCCCTATGACAGGGGGCAATCAGCCCCAGCATTTT. Based on the CDR3 plus reference TRBV2 and TRBJ1-5, the full variable domain is EPEVTQTPSHQVTQMGQEVILRCVPISNHLYFYWYRQILGQKVEFLVSFYNNEISEKSEIFDDQFSVERPDGSNFTLKIRSTKLEDSAMYFCASSPMTGGNQPQHFGDGTRLSIL.

This clonotype was picked up a small number of times. J is TRBJ1-4 and V is TRBV7-2; TRBD1 is a possible D gene (6 bases). Looked up from germline, CDR1 is SGHTA and CDR2 is FQGNSA. This CDR3 spans 15 amino acids. The V end was cut by 5 bases, the J end by 0 bases, with 10 bases between. The CDR3 nucleotides read TGTGCCAGCAGCCTCAAGGGGGCAACTAATGAAAAACTGTTTTTT. Residues: CASSLKGATNEKLFF.

This clonotype was counted a single time. The chain recombines TRBV19 with TRBJ1-1, with D tentatively TRBD1 (5 bases). The germline V gene has CDR1 LNHDA and CDR2 SQIVND (reference sequence). CDR3 length: 14 amino acids. Trimming pared 3 bases from V and 4 bases from J, leaving 12 bases between. CDR3 amino acids: CASSIRDGGTEAFF. The CDR3, as DNA: TGTGCCAGTAGTATTAGAGATGGGGGCACTGAAGCTTTCTTT. Variable domain in full (rest from reference TRBV19 and TRBJ1-1): DGGITQSPKYLFRKEGQNVTLSCEQNLNHDAMYWYRQDPGQGLRLIYYSQIVNDFQKGDIAEGYSVSREKKESFPLTVTSAQKNPTAFYLCASSIRDGGTEAFFGQGTRLTVV.

The chain recombines TRBV2 with TRBJ2-1, with a tentative D call TRBD1 (6 bases). This CDR3 region has 13 residues. The germline CDR1 and CDR2 sequences are SNHLY and FYNNEI. V dropped 3 bases and J dropped 9 bases, with 12 bases sitting between them. CDR3 nucleotides: TGTGCCAGCAGTGACTCCGACAGGTCTGAGCAGTTCTTC. This sequence encodes CASSDSDRSEQFF.

This clonotype has a handful of counts. The chain couples TRBV7-6 to TRBJ1-1, with a possible D match to TRBD1 (6 bases). V dropped 5 bases and J dropped 1 base, with 14 bases sitting between them. The CDR3 loop spans 15 amino acids. Per the germline V gene, CDR1 is SGHVS and CDR2 is FNYEAQ. The CDR3 loop is CASSEAGGRNTEAFF. The CDR3 DNA reads TGTGCCAGCAGCGAAGCGGGGGGGCGGAACACTGAAGCTTTCTTT.

The gene calls are TRBV7-2 and TRBJ2-7; D possibly corresponds to TRBD2 (5 bases). The CDR3 spans 12 residues. V was trimmed by 5 bases and J by 4 bases, leaving 9 bases between them. CDR1 and CDR2 (germline): SGHTA, FQGNSA. CDR3 region: CASSTDFYEQYF. The CDR3 nucleotides are TGTGCCAGCAGCACGGACTTTTACGAGCAGTACTTC.

There are a few counts of this clonotype. The chain links TRBV7-8 to TRBJ2-1; D is unresolved. Germline loops: CDR1 SGHVS, CDR2 FQNEAQ. CDR3 length: 16 residues. Trimming stripped 3 bases from V and 0 bases from J, with 12 bases between. Written as DNA, the CDR3 is TGTGCCAGCAGCTTTCGGACCGTTAGCTCCTACAATGAGCAGTTCTTC. This codes for CASSFRTVSSYNEQFF.

This clonotype was observed many times. The CDR3 DNA is TGTGCCAGCAGCGTGTCCGGCGGGGGGGCTAAGAATGAGCAGTTCTTC. It is translated as CASSVSGGGAKNEQFF. The chain uses TRBV9 and TRBJ2-1; 9 bases map to TRBD2. The CDR3 has 16 residues. The ends lost 2 bases at V and 7 bases at J; junction bases unmatched: 10. CDR1 is SGDLS, CDR2 YYNGEE, per germline.

The chain combines TRBV7-2 with TRBJ2-3; possibly TRBD1 or TRBD2 for D (5 bases each). CDR3 length: 17 residues. The V gene's germline CDR1 is SGHTA and CDR2 FQGNSA. With 5 bases removed from V and 2 bases from J, the gap between germline ends came to 20 bases. The CDR3 DNA reads TGTGCCAGCAGCCTAAATCTCCGGGACCGCCTCACAGATACGCAGTATTTT. Protein product: CASSLNLRDRLTDTQYF.

This clonotype was detected a few times. The chain joins TRBV12-3 or TRBV12-4 to TRBJ2-5, with a weak D call TRBD2 (6 bases). Trimming took 2 bases from V and 9 from J, leaving 19 bases between them. The CDR3 runs 15 residues. The CDR3 region has the DNA TGTGCCAGCAGTTTAAGGGACTCGCGCTCATCGGCCCAGTACTTC. It is translated as CASSLRDSRSSAQYF.

The chain links TRBV6-2 or TRBV6-3 to TRBJ2-5, with D tentatively TRBD1 (6 bases). The germline V gene encodes CDR1 MNHEY and CDR2 SVGEGT. This CDR3 region has 19 residues. Trimming removed 0 bases at V and 2 bases at J, with 22 bases between. The CDR3 region has the DNA TGTGCCAGCAGTTACTCGAGAGGGGCAGGGGTAATTCTTCAAGAGACCCAGTACTTC. Translated, it gives CASSYSRGAGVILQETQYF.

The rearrangement joins TRBV20-1 to TRBJ2-5; D might be TRBD1 or TRBD2, each matching 5 bases. The CDR3 consists of 17 residues. Between the trimmed V and J ends, which lost 2 bases and 4 bases, there was a span of 23 bases. CDR1 and CDR2 from the germline V gene are DFQATT and SNEGSKA (reference sequence). The CDR3 region is CSARHFGRGPGGETQYF. The CDR3 coding sequence is TGCAGTGCTAGACACTTCGGGCGCGGGCCTGGGGGAGAGACCCAGTACTTC.

The chain recombines TRBV7-3 with TRBJ2-5; possible D gene TRBD1, 5 bases. This CDR3 has 15 residues. CDR1 is SGHTA, CDR2 FQGTGA, per germline. V lost 6 bases to trimming and J lost 5 bases, with 19 bases between them. In DNA, the CDR3 is TGTGCCAGCAGTCCGAACAGGTGGCGCCGGGAGACCCAGTACTTC. It is translated as CASSPNRWRRETQYF.

The chain has TRBV20-1 and TRBJ2-3; 7 bases map to TRBD2. Germline CDR1 DFQATT, CDR2 SNEGSKA (reference sequence). J was trimmed by 1 base and V by 6 bases; bases with no gene match: 10. This CDR3 comprises 15 residues. CDR3 in DNA: TGCAGTGCCGAGCAACTAGCGCGTCGCACAGATACGCAGTATTTT. Protein sequence: CSAEQLARRTDTQYF.

The rearrangement joins TRBV27 to TRBJ2-3; 12 bases agree with TRBD2. The germline V gene encodes CDR1 MNHEY and CDR2 SMNVEV (reference sequence). The CDR3 contains 16 residues. After removal of 6 bases from V and 0 bases from J, the junction contained 4 bases not matched to a gene. CDR3 sequence (DNA): TGTGCCAGCAGCCCTAGCGGGGGGGTTAGCACAGATACGCAGTATTTT. Translation: CASSPSGGVSTDTQYF.

This clonotype came up a few times. This chain links TRBV11-2 with TRBJ2-5, with a tentative D call TRBD2 (5 bases). The germline CDR1 and CDR2 sequences are SGHAT and FQNNGV. The CDR3 runs to 15 residues. Trimming pared 4 bases from V and 10 bases from J, leaving 22 bases between. The CDR3 nucleotides are TGTGCCAGCAGCTCCAGTCGAGGGCCAGAAAGGAGCCAGTACTTC. Its protein product is CASSSSRGPERSQYF. The full variable domain, with the rest looked up from reference TRBV11-2 and TRBJ2-5, is EAGVAQSPRYKIIEKRQSVAFWCNPISGHATLYWYQQILGQGPKLLIQFQNNGVVDDSQLPKDRFSAERLKGVDSTLKIQPAKLEDSAVYLCASSSSRGPERSQYFGPGTRLLVL.

The V and J genes are TRBV20-1 and TRBJ2-3; D unclear. V lost 6 bases and J lost 4, with 11 bases in between. Germline CDR1 is DFQATT and CDR2 is SNEGSKA (reference sequence). The CDR3 covers 12 residues. CDR3 amino acids: CSATERSDTQYF. Written as DNA, the CDR3 is TGCAGTGCAACCGAGCGATCAGATACGCAGTATTTT.

J is TRBJ2-6 and V is TRBV29-1; 8 nucleotides line up with TRBD1. Germline CDR1 SQVTM, CDR2 ANQGSEA. Unmatched junction bases numbered 5, after V lost 6 bases and J lost 4 bases. The CDR3 sequence is 14 residues long. CDR3: CSVRTGLGANVLTF. For the CDR3, the DNA is TGCAGCGTCCGGACAGGGCTCGGGGCCAACGTCCTGACTTTC.

This clonotype has only a few counts. V is TRBV2 and J is TRBJ2-2; D might be TRBD1 or TRBD2, each matching 5 bases. Trimming took 10 bases from V and 0 from J, leaving 12 bases between them. Germline values: CDR1 SNHLY, CDR2 FYNNEI. This CDR3 is 14 amino acids long. The CDR3 spells CATPGPPNTGELFF. CDR3 nucleotide sequence: TGTGCCACCCCGGGACCGCCGAACACCGGGGAGCTGTTTTTT.

This clonotype has just a few counts. The chain uses TRBV5-6 and TRBJ2-1; D may be TRBD1 (5 bases). Deletions cut 0 bases from V and 5 bases from J, with 9 bases between. Germline V gene sequence: CDR1 SGHDT, CDR2 YYEEEE. CDR3 size: 14 residues. CDR3 DNA sequence: TGTGCCAGCAGCTTGGCACAGGACAACAATGAGCAGTTCTTC. Translating it yields CASSLAQDNNEQFF.

The chain joins TRBV7-3 to TRBJ2-2; tentatively, D is TRBD1 (6 bases). V lost 1 base and J lost 4, with 10 bases in between. This CDR3 has 15 residues. Germline CDR1 SGHTA, CDR2 FQGTGA. CDR3 nucleotide sequence: TGTGCCAGCAGCTTAATTGCAGGGGCCACCGGGGAGCTGTTTTTT. This encodes CASSLIAGATGELFF.

This clonotype was seen at least ten times. V gene TRBV7-2 combines with J gene TRBJ2-2; the D gene could be TRBD1 or TRBD2 (5 bases each). In germline, CDR1 is SGHTA, CDR2 FQGNSA. V gave up 3 bases and J gave up 3 bases, with 14 bases separating them. The CDR3 has 16 residues. The DNA of the CDR3 is TGTGCCAGCAGCTTCAGCGTCGGGACCTACACCGGGGAGCTGTTTTTT. This codes for CASSFSVGTYTGELFF.

This clonotype was counted only a few times. The V gene is TRBV13, the J gene TRBJ1-2; TRBD1 matches at 10 bases. Looked up from germline, CDR1 is PRHDT and CDR2 is FYEKMQ (reference sequence). CDR3 length: 17 residues. Trimming at V came to 5 bases and at J to 2 bases, leaving 11 bases not matched to a gene. CDR3 sequence (DNA): TGTGCCAGCAGCCTCTCGAGACAGGGGGCGCAAAACTATGGCTACACCTTC. Translating gives CASSLSRQGAQNYGYTF.

The chain joins TRBV4-1 to TRBJ2-5; D unresolved. Germline V lookup: CDR1 MGHRA, CDR2 YSYEKL. The germline V and J ends were trimmed by 0 bases and 3 bases, with 11 bases remaining between them. The CDR3 totals 15 residues. In DNA, the CDR3 is TGCGCCAGCAGCCAAGATCCTGGCCGGGAAGAGACCCAGTACTTC. Translation gives CASSQDPGREETQYF.

This clonotype was counted a few times. J is TRBJ1-2 and V is TRBV15, with 12 bases fitting TRBD1. The CDR3 sequence is 16 residues long. The germline V gene encodes CDR1 LNHNV and CDR2 YYDKDF (reference sequence). Trimming at V came to 4 bases and at J to 3 bases, leaving 6 bases not matched to a gene. The CDR3, as DNA: TGTGCCACCAGCACCCCGGGACAGGGGGCTGACTATGGCTACACCTTC. Encoded protein: CATSTPGQGADYGYTF.

This chain links TRBV6-6 with TRBJ2-3; D possibly corresponds to TRBD1 (5 bases). Germline lookup yields CDR1 MNHNY and CDR2 SVGAGI (reference sequence). This CDR3 comprises 15 residues. Trimming stripped 5 bases from V and 2 bases from J, with 14 bases between. The CDR3 DNA sequence: TGTGCCAGCAGTAAATACCGACAGACCACAGATACGCAGTATTTT. This translates into CASSKYRQTTDTQYF.